What follows are 5 T cell receptor beta chains derived from one specimen sequenced in a study of T cell changes during pregnancy in multiple sclerosis. TCRdb's copy holds only in-frame clones and misses some; the assay was immunoSEQ multiplex PCR. The sample has around 41,000 clones, just over 90% seen once; the top ten hold approximately 1.4%. Input material: PBMCs (not recorded whether the cells were cultured). The receptor source for this set is a female donor with multiple sclerosis, enrolled in a pregnancy study.

The gene calls are TRBV28 and TRBJ2-7, with TRBD2 identical over 9 bases. With 10 bases clipped from V and 4 bases from J, the junction kept 14 bases outside the gene matches. The CDR3 covers 15 residues. Germline V gene sequence: CDR1 MDHEN, CDR2 SYDVKM. CDR3 bases: TGTGCCACCAGATCCCCCGGGACTAGCTCGTACGAGCAGTACTTC. Protein product: CATRSPGTSSYEQYF.

This chain joins TRBV7-9 and TRBJ2-3; 9 bases match TRBD2. This CDR3 comprises 15 residues. V lost 8 bases to trimming and J lost 6 bases; unmatched junction nucleotides: 12. Looked up from germline, CDR1 is SEHNR and CDR2 is FQNEAQ (reference sequence). The CDR3 loop reads CASGGVAGESDTQYF. The CDR3 nucleotides read TGTGCCAGCGGGGGGGTAGCGGGAGAATCGGATACGCAGTATTTT. Filled out from reference TRBV7-9 and TRBJ2-3, the complete variable domain reads DTGVSQNPRHKITKRGQNVTFRCDPISEHNRLYWYRQTLGQGPEFLTYFQNEAQLEKSRLLSDRFSAERPKGSFSTLEIQRTEQGDSAMYLCASGGVAGESDTQYFGPGTRLTVL.

V is TRBV19 and J is TRBJ1-1; 10 nucleotides line up with TRBD1. This CDR3 has 15 residues. Germline assignment: CDR1 LNHDA and CDR2 SQIVND (reference sequence). V was clipped by 6 bases and J by 7 bases; unmatched bases: 11. DNA for the CDR3: TGTGCCAGTAGATTGGGGGGGACAGGGGATCTTGAAGCTTTCTTT. Its translation: CASRLGGTGDLEAFF.

The chain carries TRBV28 and TRBJ1-2; D is uncertain. The CDR3 length is 15 residues. Trimming shortened V by 7 bases and J by 2 bases, and 17 bases separated the two germline ends. The germline V gene encodes CDR1 MDHEN and CDR2 SYDVKM. The CDR3 loop is CASNPPQTPNYGYTF. CDR3 coding DNA: TGTGCCAGCAACCCACCCCAAACACCGAACTATGGCTACACCTTC.

This clone was detected only once. V is TRBV10-3 and J is TRBJ2-1, with D hard to call. The germline V gene has CDR1 ENHRY and CDR2 SYGVKD. Trimming took off 3 bases at V and 7 bases at J, with 4 bases between the two ends. The CDR3 runs 11 residues. CDR3 sequence reads: CAISEVNEQFF. CDR3 nucleotide sequence: TGTGCCATCAGTGAAGTGAATGAGCAGTTCTTC.